The present entry profiles one T cell receptor beta chain with its context. The data were obtained in a study of monozygotic twins with inflammatory bowel disease. TCRdb reworked the 5' RACE reads into one entry per CDR3 protein, no DNA. This sample contains some 400,000 distinct CDR3 sequences. Looked up from germline, CDR1 is SGHDT and CDR2 is YYEEEE. The CDR3 covers 15 residues. The chain is built from TRBV5-6 and TRBJ2-1. Sequencing was carried out using blood. The clonotype originates from a human donor with ulcerative colitis or Crohn's disease, or a healthy co-twin of an affected twin (not recorded which). The CDR3 sequence is CASSLGQITYNEQFF.